This is a list of T cell receptor beta chains from one sample in a study of OX40 agonist ivuxolimab in advanced cancers. Profiling relied on immunoSEQ multiplex PCR, and the TCRdb table lists in-frame clones only, not all of them. The repertoire consists of approximately 28,000 clones, with about 82% occurring once and the leading ten covering roughly 27%. The material was CD4+ or CD8+ T cells sorted from blood, obtained in a trial of the OX40 agonist ivuxolimab. The receptors were gathered from an adult with an advanced solid tumor such as melanoma, head and neck, liver or kidney cancer. Both conserved end residues are part of each CDR3. A D gene is named only where the DNA matches it firmly. Clone sizes are given selectively: once, few, many, or a class where the clone is expanded.

.	.	TRBV5-1	TRBJ2-5	14	CASSPTSSQETQYF	TGCGCCAGCAGCCCCACCAGCAGCCAAGAGACCCAGTACTTC
.	.	TRBV7-3	TRBJ2-3	13	CASSTAGSDTQYF	TGTGCCAGCAGTACAGCCGGGTCAGATACGCAGTATTTT
once	TRBD2	TRBV13	TRBJ2-7	17	CASSPSSSGSTGYEQYF	TGTGCCAGCAGTCCTAGTTCTAGCGGGAGTACTGGCTACGAGCAGTACTTC
.	.	TRBV28	TRBJ2-7	10	CAVGAYEQYF	TGTGCCGTAGGGGCCTACGAGCAGTACTTC
.	.	TRBV7-8	TRBJ1-4	15	CASSLDRGVGEKLFF	TGTGCCAGCAGCTTAGATCGGGGGGTGGGTGAAAAACTGTTTTTT
.	.	TRBV6-5	TRBJ1-1	16	CASSYSVWGANTEAFF	TGTGCCAGCAGTTACTCTGTATGGGGGGCGAACACTGAAGCTTTCTTT
once	.	TRBV27	TRBJ2-3	15	CASSSPQGGTDTQYF	TGTGCCAGCAGTTCCCCCCAAGGGGGGACAGATACGCAGTATTTT
.	TRBD2	TRBV7-9	TRBJ2-3	14	CANSKGTSGFTQYF	TGTGCCAACTCTAAGGGAACTAGCGGCTTCACGCAGTATTTT
.	.	TRBV6-6	TRBJ1-1	12	CASTLGDTEAFF	TGTGCCAGCACCTTGGGGGACACTGAAGCTTTCTTT
.	.	TRBV6-5	TRBJ2-5	15	CASSYRGADQETQYF	TGTGCCAGCAGTTACAGGGGAGCAGACCAAGAGACCCAGTACTTC
.	TRBD2	TRBV9	TRBJ2-5	15	CASSVGGTSGETQYF	TGTGCCAGCAGCGTAGGCGGGACTAGCGGAGAGACCCAGTACTTC
.	.	TRBV21-1	TRBJ2-6	15	CASSKIGDGANVLTF	TGTGCCAGCAGCAAAATAGGGGATGGGGCCAACGTCCTGACTTTC
.	.	TRBV5-1	TRBJ1-5	18	CASSHKTGTPYSNQPQHF	TGCGCCAGCAGCCACAAGACCGGGACACCATATAGCAATCAGCCCCAGCATTTT
.	.	TRBV29-1	TRBJ2-1	12	CSVVFEGEGQFF	TGCAGCGTTGTGTTTGAGGGCGAGGGGCAGTTCTTC
medium-sized	.	TRBV5-1	TRBJ2-3	14	CASSPGLNTDTQYF	TGCGCCAGCAGCCCGGGTCTGAATACAGATACGCAGTATTTT
.	TRBD2	TRBV4-1	TRBJ2-7	17	CASSQGHGLAGTYEQYF	TGCGCCAGCAGCCAAGGCCATGGACTAGCGGGAACCTACGAGCAGTACTTC
.	.	TRBV5-6	TRBJ2-3	12	CASSRFGDTQYF	TGTGCCAGCAGCCGCTTCGGAGATACGCAGTATTTT
.	TRBD1	TRBV9	TRBJ1-1	15	CASSMSGTANTEAFF	TGTGCCAGCAGCATGTCCGGGACAGCGAACACTGAAGCTTTCTTT
.	TRBD2	TRBV11-2	TRBJ2-3	16	CASSLGAGGPTDTQYF	TGTGCCAGCAGCTTAGGTGCGGGGGGGCCCACAGATACGCAGTATTTT
.	.	TRBV4-1	TRBJ2-7	14	CASSQGYGSYEQYF	TGCGCCAGCAGCCAGGGGTACGGCTCCTACGAGCAGTACTTC
.	TRBD2	TRBV5-4	TRBJ2-1	17	CASSLGSGTSAQNEQFF	TGTGCCAGCAGCTTGGGGTCCGGGACTAGTGCTCAGAATGAGCAGTTCTTC
few	TRBD2	TRBV2	TRBJ2-1	14	CASRWSGRPNEQFF	TGTGCCAGCAGATGGAGCGGGAGGCCCAATGAGCAGTTCTTC
medium-sized	.	TRBV4-1	TRBJ2-7	16	CASSQEPGLLSYEQYF	TGCGCCAGCAGCCAAGAACCGGGCCTCCTTTCCTACGAGCAGTACTTC
.	TRBD1	TRBV28	TRBJ1-4	11	CASTQGGKLFF	TGTGCCAGCACCCAGGGGGGAAAACTGTTTTTT
.	TRBD2	TRBV5-4	TRBJ2-3	18	CASSLALGSGSRSDTQYF	TGTGCCAGCAGCCTTGCATTGGGTAGCGGGAGTCGTTCGGATACGCAGTATTTT
.	.	TRBV10-1	TRBJ2-7	16	CATQVAVGAWGYEQYF	TGCGCCACCCAAGTGGCGGTGGGGGCATGGGGCTACGAGCAGTACTTC
.	TRBD1	TRBV7-3	TRBJ2-6	17	CASSLGTGGSGANVLTF	TGTGCCAGCAGCTTAGGGACAGGGGGCTCTGGGGCCAACGTCCTGACTTTC
.	.	TRBV29-1	TRBJ2-1	13	CSVITGTLDEQFF	TGCAGCGTCATAACCGGGACTTTGGATGAGCAGTTCTTC
.	.	TRBV14	TRBJ2-1	13	CASSRGLYNEQFF	TGTGCCAGCAGCCGAGGGTTATACAATGAGCAGTTCTTC
.	TRBD1	TRBV7-2	TRBJ2-6	15	CASGQGASGANVLTF	TGTGCCAGCGGTCAGGGGGCGTCTGGGGCCAACGTCCTGACTTTC
.	TRBD2	TRBV25-1	TRBJ2-1	16	CASSELRTSVNNEQFF	TGTGCCAGCAGTGAATTGCGGACTAGTGTAAACAATGAGCAGTTCTTC
.	.	TRBV28	TRBJ2-7	13	CASSLPSGDEQYF	TGTGCCAGCAGTTTACCTTCAGGGGACGAGCAGTACTTC
.	.	TRBV27	TRBJ2-1	15	CASSLLGGGGNEQFF	TGTGCCAGCAGCCTCCTGGGGGGGGGCGGGAATGAGCAGTTCTTC
once	TRBD2	TRBV5-1	TRBJ2-7	13	CASRAARGDEQYF	TGCGCCAGCCGGGCCGCCCGGGGGGACGAGCAGTACTTC
.	TRBD1	TRBV28	TRBJ2-3	15	CASSFFGQGTDTQYF	TGTGCCAGCAGTTTTTTTGGACAGGGGACAGATACGCAGTATTTT
few	.	TRBV5-2	TRBJ2-7	13	CASSLQNRDEQYF	TGCGCCAGCAGCCTTCAGAACCGGGACGAGCAGTACTTC
.	TRBD1	TRBV29-1	TRBJ1-2	15	CSVVTGDRDFYGYTF	TGCAGCGTTGTGACGGGGGACAGGGATTTCTATGGCTACACCTTC
.	TRBD1	TRBV27	TRBJ1-4	16	CASSLFPDRGSEKLFF	TGTGCCAGCAGTTTATTTCCGGACAGGGGATCCGAAAAACTGTTTTTT
.	TRBD2	TRBV5-1	TRBJ2-5	13	CASSLRGDLTQYF	TGCGCCAGCAGCTTGCGGGGGGACCTGACCCAGTACTTC
.	TRBD1	TRBV6-1	TRBJ1-1	13	CASNQGARTEAFF	TGTGCCAGCAACCAGGGGGCGCGGACTGAAGCTTTCTTT
.	.	TRBV2	TRBJ2-5	15	CASSENGASLGEQYF	TGTGCCAGCAGTGAAAATGGGGCCTCGCTGGGAGAGCAGTACTTC